Described below is a single T cell receptor (beta chain) sequence and its context. The target antigen is unknown. The sample originates from a study of shared clonotypes between healthy human individuals. General study findings and limits: Investigators expected sequencing depth to affect clonotype sharing among donors.

Every immunoSEQ plate was one replicate of a subset's evenly spread DNA. Sequencing was performed with immunoSEQ multiplex PCR; in TCRdb, only in-frame clones are kept and a portion is missing. This table has roughly 500,000 clones, roughly four fifths appearing once. From germline, CDR1 is SGHRS and CDR2 YFSETQ. CDR3 size: 16 residues. After removal of 0 bases from V and 4 bases from J, the junction contained 8 bases not matched to a gene. The sequence was obtained from a middle-aged woman in good health. Some clones in this sample may be carry-over from other donors' samples. The genes are TRBV5-1 and TRBJ1-1; 8 bases are a match to TRBD1. The specimen was PBMCs. CDR3 sequence (DNA): TGCGCCAGCAGCTTGGGGGCAGGGGGCCATCTCACTGAAGCTTTCTTT. Translation gives CASSLGAGGHLTEAFF.